The 5 T cell receptor beta chains presented below share a single source sample, sequenced in a study of T cells in Graves' hyperthyroidism and ophthalmopathy. From RNA transcripts, TCR beta CDR3 regions were amplified. The TCR CDR3 first-round RT-PCR relied on the HTBI primer set. TCRdb re-derived calls from the multiplex PCR reads in MiXCR, one entry per CDR3 protein. This table holds 500,000 to 650,000 distinct CDR3 sequences, 14% found once. What was sequenced was blood. All receptors come from a woman aged 50 to 60 with Graves' ophthalmopathy.

This clonotype was detected ten times or more. The chain has TRBV2 and TRBJ2-5, with D perhaps TRBD2 (6 bases). The CDR3 totals 13 residues. Germline V lookup: CDR1 SNHLY, CDR2 FYNNEI. Trimming pared 10 bases from V and 2 bases from J, leaving 14 bases between. The CDR3, as DNA: TGTGCCACCCAACTGGGGACTCAAGAGACCCAGTACTTC. Protein product: CATQLGTQETQYF.

This clonotype showed up just a few times. This rearrangement joins TRBV27 to TRBJ1-2, with D unclear. Germline values: CDR1 MNHEY, CDR2 SMNVEV (reference sequence). The CDR3 sequence is 13 residues long. Trimming pared 8 bases from V and 8 bases from J, leaving 18 bases between. CDR3 sequence reads: CASSPAGNRGYTF. For the CDR3, the DNA is TGTGCCAGCTCTCCCGCGGGGAATCGCGGCTACACCTTC.

Ten or more counts support this clonotype. The chain carries TRBV5-1 and TRBJ1-1; 8 bases are shared with TRBD1. The CDR3 runs 16 residues. Trimming took 0 bases from V and 3 from J; bases not matched to a gene: 7. The V gene's germline CDR1 is SGHRS and CDR2 YFSETQ. The CDR3, as DNA: TGCGCCAGCAGCTTGGCCCCACAGGGGGGGGACACTGAAGCTTTCTTT. This translates into CASSLAPQGGDTEAFF.

The CDR3 spells CASSQGAQGEKLFF. CDR3 nucleotide sequence: TGTGCCAGCAGCCAGGGGGCACAAGGTGAAAAACTGTTTTTT. The genes are TRBV7-2 and TRBJ1-4; the match to TRBD1 covers 8 bases. There are 14 residues in the CDR3. Looked up from germline, CDR1 is SGHTA and CDR2 is FQGNSA. The V and J ends lost 5 bases and 7 bases, in that order; junction bases with no gene match: 6.

This clonotype was counted at least ten times. CDR3 region: CASSTTDDTEAFF. The CDR3 nucleotides read TGTGCCAGCAGCACCACGGACGACACTGAAGCTTTCTTT. The genes are TRBV7-3 and TRBJ1-1; no firm D call. The V and J ends lost 5 bases and 3 bases respectively, with 10 bases between them. The CDR3 extends over 13 amino acids. Germline V CDR1 and CDR2: SGHTA, FQGTGA.